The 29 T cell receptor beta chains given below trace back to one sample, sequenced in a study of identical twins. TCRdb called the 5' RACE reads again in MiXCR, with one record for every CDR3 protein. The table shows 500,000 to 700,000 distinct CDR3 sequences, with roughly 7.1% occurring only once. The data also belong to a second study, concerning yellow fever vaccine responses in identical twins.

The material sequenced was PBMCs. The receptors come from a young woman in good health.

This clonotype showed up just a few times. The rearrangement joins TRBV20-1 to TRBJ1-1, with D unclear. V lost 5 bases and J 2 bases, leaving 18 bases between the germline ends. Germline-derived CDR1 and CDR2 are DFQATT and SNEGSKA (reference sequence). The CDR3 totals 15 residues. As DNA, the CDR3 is TGCAGTGCTGAGCCCCTAGGAATAATAAACACTGAAGCTTTCTTT. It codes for CSAEPLGIINTEAFF.

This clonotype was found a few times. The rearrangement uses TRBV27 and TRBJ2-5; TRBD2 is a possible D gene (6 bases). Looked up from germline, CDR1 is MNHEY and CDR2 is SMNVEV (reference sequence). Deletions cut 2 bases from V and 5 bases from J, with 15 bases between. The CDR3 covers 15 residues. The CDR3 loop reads CASSLQGLGRETQYF. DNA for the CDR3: TGTGCCAGCAGTTTACAGGGTCTAGGGAGGGAGACCCAGTACTTC.

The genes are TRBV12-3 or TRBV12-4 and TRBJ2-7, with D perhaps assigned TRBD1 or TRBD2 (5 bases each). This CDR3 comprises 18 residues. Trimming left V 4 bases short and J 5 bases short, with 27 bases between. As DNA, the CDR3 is TGTGCCAGCAGTTCAAGTGGGCCGACGGGGCCTAGATGGAACGAGCAGTACTTC. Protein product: CASSSSGPTGPRWNEQYF.

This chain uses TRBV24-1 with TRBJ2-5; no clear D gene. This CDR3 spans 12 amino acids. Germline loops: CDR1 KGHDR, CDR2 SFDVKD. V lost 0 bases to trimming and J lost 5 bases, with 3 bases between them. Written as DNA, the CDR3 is TGTGCCACCAGTGATTTGCACGAGACCCAGTACTTC. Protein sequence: CATSDLHETQYF.

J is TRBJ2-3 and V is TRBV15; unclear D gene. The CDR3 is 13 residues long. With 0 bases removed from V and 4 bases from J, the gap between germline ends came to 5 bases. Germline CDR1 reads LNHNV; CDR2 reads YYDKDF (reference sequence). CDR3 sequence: CATSRDKSDTQYF. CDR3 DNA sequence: TGTGCCACCAGCAGAGATAAGTCAGATACGCAGTATTTT.

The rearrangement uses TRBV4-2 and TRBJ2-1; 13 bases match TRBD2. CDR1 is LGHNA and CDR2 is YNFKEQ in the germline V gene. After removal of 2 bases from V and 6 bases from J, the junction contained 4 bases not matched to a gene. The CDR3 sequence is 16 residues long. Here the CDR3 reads CASSQSGLAGINEQFF. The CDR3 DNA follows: TGTGCCAGCAGCCAATCGGGACTAGCGGGAATCAATGAGCAGTTCTTC.

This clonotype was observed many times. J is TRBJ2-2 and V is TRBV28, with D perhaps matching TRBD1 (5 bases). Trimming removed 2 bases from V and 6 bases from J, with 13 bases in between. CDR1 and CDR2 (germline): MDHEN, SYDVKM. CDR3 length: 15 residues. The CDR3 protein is CASSLALRVPGELFF. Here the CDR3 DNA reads TGTGCCAGCAGTTTAGCTCTCAGGGTACCCGGGGAGCTGTTTTTT.

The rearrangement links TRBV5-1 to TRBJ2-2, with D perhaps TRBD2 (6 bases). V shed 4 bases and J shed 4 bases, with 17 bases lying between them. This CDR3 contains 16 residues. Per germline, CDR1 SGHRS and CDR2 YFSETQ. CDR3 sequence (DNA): TGCGCCAGCAGCGCCACCACTAGCATGGGCACCGGGGAGCTGTTTTTT. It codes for CASSATTSMGTGELFF.

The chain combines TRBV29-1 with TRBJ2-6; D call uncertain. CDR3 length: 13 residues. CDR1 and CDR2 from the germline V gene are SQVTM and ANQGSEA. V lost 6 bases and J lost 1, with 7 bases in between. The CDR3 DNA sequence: TGCAGCGTCAGTAGATCTGGGGCCAACGTCCTGACTTTC. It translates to CSVSRSGANVLTF.

This CDR3 is CASSFFGGLGYTF. DNA for the CDR3: TGTGCCAGCAGTTTCTTCGGGGGGCTTGGCTACACCTTC. V and J are TRBV2 and TRBJ1-2; possible D gene TRBD1, 6 bases. Between the trimmed V and J ends, which lost 5 bases and 7 bases, there was a span of 14 bases. The CDR3 runs 13 residues. Germline V gene sequence: CDR1 SNHLY, CDR2 FYNNEI.

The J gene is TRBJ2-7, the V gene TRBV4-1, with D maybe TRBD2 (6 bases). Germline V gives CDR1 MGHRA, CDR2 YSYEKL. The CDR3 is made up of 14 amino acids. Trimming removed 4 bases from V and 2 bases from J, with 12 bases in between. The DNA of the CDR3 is TGCGCCAGCAGCCGGACTACCTCTCCCTACGAGCAGTACTTC. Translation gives CASSRTTSPYEQYF.

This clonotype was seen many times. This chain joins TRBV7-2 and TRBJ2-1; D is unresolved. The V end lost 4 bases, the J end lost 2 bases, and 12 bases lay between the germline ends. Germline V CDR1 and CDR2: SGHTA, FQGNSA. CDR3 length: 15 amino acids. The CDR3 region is CASSSSRGTYNEQFF. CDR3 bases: TGTGCCAGCAGCTCATCTAGAGGCACCTACAATGAGCAGTTCTTC.

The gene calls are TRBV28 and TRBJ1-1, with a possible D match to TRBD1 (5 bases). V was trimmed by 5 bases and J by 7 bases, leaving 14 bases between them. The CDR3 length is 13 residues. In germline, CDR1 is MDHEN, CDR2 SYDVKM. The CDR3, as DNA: TGTGCCAGCAGTCCCCACGGGACGGGTGAAGCTTTCTTT. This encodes CASSPHGTGEAFF.

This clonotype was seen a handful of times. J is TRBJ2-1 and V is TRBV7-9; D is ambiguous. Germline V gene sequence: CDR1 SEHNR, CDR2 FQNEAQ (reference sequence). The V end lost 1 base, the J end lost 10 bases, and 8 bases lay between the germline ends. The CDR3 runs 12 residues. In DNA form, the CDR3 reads TGTGCCAGCAGCTTAGGGGCAAGGGAGCAGTTCTTC. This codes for CASSLGAREQFF.

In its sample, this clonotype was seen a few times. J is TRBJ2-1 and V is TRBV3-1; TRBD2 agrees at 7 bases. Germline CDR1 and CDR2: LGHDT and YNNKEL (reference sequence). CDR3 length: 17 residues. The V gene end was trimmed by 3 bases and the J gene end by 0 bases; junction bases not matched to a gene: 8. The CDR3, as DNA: TGTGCCAGCAGCCACACGGCGGGACTAACCTCCTACAATGAGCAGTTCTTC. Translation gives CASSHTAGLTSYNEQFF.

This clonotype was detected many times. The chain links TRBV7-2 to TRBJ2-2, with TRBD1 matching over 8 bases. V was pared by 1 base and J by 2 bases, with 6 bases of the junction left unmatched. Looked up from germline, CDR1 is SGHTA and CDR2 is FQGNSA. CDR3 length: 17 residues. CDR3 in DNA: TGTGCCAGCAGCTTAGGCCGGACAGGGCTAAACACCGGGGAGCTGTTTTTT. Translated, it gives CASSLGRTGLNTGELFF.

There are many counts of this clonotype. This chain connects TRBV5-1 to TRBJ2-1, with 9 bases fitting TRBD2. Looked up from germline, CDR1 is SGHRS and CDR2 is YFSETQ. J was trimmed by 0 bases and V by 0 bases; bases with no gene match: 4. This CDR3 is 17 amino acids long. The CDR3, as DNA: TGCGCCAGCAGCTTGGGTCTAGCGGGATACTCCTACAATGAGCAGTTCTTC. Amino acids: CASSLGLAGYSYNEQFF.

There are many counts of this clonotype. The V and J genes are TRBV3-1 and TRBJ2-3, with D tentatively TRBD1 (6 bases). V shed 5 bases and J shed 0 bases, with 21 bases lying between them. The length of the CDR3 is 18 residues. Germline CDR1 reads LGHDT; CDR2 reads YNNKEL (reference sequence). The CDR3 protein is CASSNPARGGPSTDTQYF. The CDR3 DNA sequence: TGTGCCAGCAGCAATCCTGCCAGGGGCGGGCCTAGCACAGATACGCAGTATTTT.

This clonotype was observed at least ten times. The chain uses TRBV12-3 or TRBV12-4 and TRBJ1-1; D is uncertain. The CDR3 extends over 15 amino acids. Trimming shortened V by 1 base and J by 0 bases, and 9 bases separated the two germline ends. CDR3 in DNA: TGTGCCAGCAGTTTAGGGCCCGGTATGAACACTGAAGCTTTCTTT. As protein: CASSLGPGMNTEAFF.

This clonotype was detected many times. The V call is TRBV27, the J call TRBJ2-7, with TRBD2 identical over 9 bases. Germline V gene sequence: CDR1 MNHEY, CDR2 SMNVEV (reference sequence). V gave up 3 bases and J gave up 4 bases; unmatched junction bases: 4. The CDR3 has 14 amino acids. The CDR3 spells CASSFGREGYEQYF. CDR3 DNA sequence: TGTGCCAGCAGTTTCGGGCGGGAGGGATACGAGCAGTACTTC.

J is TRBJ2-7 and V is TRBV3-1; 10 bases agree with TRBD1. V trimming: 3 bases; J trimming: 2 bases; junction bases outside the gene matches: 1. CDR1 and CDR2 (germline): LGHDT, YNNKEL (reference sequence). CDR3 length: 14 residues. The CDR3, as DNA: TGTGCCAGCAGCCAGGGACAGGGGCCCTACGAGCAGTACGTC. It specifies CASSQGQGPYEQYV.

The CDR3 DNA is TGTGCCAGCACATCAACCGAAAGGGACAGGTTCCCCGAAAACAATGAGCAGTTCTTC. This sequence encodes CASTSTERDRFPENNEQFF. The genes are TRBV28 and TRBJ2-1; 8 bases align to TRBD1. The ends lost 7 bases at V and 5 bases at J; junction bases unmatched: 22. This CDR3 spans 19 amino acids. Looked up from germline, CDR1 is MDHEN and CDR2 is SYDVKM.

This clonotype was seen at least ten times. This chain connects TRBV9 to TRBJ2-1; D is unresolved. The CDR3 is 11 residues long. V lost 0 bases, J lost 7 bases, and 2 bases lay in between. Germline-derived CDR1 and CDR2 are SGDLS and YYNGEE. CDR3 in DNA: TGTGCCAGCAGCGTAGCAAATGAGCAGTTCTTC. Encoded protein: CASSVANEQFF. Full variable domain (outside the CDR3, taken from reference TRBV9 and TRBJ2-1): DSGVTQTPKHLITATGQRVTLRCSPRSGDLSVYWYQQSLDQGLQFLIQYYNGEERAKGNILERFSAQQFPDLHSELNLSSLELGDSALYFCASSVANEQFFGPGTRLTVL.

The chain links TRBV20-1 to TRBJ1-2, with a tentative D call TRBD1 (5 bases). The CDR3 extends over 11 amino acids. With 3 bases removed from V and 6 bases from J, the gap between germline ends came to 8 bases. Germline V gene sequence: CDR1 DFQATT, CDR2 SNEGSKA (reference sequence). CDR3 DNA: TGCAGTGCTAGTTGGGGGAATGGCTACACCTTC. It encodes CSASWGNGYTF.

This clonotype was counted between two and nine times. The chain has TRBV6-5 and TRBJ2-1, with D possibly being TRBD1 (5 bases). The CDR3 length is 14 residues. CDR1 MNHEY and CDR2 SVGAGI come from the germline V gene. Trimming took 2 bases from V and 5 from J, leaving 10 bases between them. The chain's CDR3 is CASSYVRQNNEQFF. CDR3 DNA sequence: TGTGCCAGCAGTTACGTGCGACAGAACAATGAGCAGTTCTTC.

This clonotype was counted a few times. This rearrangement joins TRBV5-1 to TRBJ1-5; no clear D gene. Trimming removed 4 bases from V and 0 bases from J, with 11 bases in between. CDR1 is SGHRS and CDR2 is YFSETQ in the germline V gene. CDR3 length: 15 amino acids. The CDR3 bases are TGCGCCAGCAGCCCGGACGGGCATAGCAATCAGCCCCAGCATTTT. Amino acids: CASSPDGHSNQPQHF.

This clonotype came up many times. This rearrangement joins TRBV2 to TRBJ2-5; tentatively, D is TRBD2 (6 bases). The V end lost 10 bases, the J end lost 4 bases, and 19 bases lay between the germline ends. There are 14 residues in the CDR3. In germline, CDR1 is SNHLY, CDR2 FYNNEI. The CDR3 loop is CANSGGPSGETQYF. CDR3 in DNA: TGTGCCAACTCTGGAGGGCCCTCGGGAGAGACCCAGTACTTC.

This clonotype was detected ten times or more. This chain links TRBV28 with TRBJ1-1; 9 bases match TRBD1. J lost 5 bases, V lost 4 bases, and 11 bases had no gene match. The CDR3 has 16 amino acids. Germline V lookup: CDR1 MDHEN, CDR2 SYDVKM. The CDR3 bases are TGTGCCAGCAGTTACCACAGGGGGCAGGCGAATACTGAAGCTTTCTTT. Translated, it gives CASSYHRGQANTEAFF.

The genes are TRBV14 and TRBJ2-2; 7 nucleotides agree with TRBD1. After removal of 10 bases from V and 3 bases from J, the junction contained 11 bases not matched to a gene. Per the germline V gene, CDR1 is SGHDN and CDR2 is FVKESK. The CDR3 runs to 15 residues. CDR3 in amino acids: CATTPGQSYTGELFF. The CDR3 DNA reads TGTGCCACAACGCCGGGACAGTCGTACACCGGGGAGCTGTTTTTT.